What follows describes a single T cell receptor beta chain. Antigen specificity is unknown. Profiled with immunoSEQ multiplex PCR; TCRdb holds only in-frame clones, not every one. The sample holds over 45,000 clones, roughly 84% seen once. This entry comes from a study of OX40 agonist ivuxolimab in advanced cancers. Study-level information: Those treated in dose escalation had hepatocellular carcinoma, melanoma, renal cell cancer or head and neck cancer. A mean age of around 60 years, range roughly 23 to 85, was recorded, and under 85% were male. Study results and caveats: Antigen targets of the expanded peripheral T cells went undetermined.

Peripheral blood came from all dose cohorts at three timepoints. The germline gives CDR1 SGHTA, CDR2 FQGNSA. CDR3 size: 15 residues. The J segment lost 7 bases and the V segment lost 5 bases, leaving 7 bases of the junction unmatched. The specimen comprised CD4+ or CD8+ T cells sorted from blood, sampled in a trial of the OX40 agonist ivuxolimab. This TCR was recovered from an adult with an advanced solid tumor such as melanoma, head and neck, liver or kidney cancer. This chain connects TRBV7-2 to TRBJ2-1, with TRBD2 matching 11 bases. The CDR3 here is CASSMGLAVGNEQFF. The CDR3 DNA follows: TGTGCCAGCAGCATGGGACTAGCGGTGGGAAATGAGCAGTTCTTC.